The present T cell receptor beta chain was sequenced within a study of shared T cell receptors in the human thymus (dated by TCRdb to the early 2020s). Broadly, across the study: The study investigated the way shared, self-reactive T-cell receptor alpha chains are produced in the human thymus.

The germline ends are 10 bases apart after V is trimmed by 2 bases and J by 3 bases. Measured from the cysteine to the phenylalanine, the CDR3 is 14 residues long. The CDR3 DNA has 42 bases and is translated from base 1. From the germline V gene (reference sequence), CDR1 is MNHEY and CDR2 is SMNVEV. As to this clone: There is no known antigen for this receptor. No much larger clonotype is one base removed from it; base qualities were not supplied.

Library preparation employed the immunoSEQ multiplex PCR assay. TCRdb provides this immuneACCESS table in a form limited to in-frame rearrangements. Some clones are lacking; in checked studies, under half of them reflect an unresolved V gene, and why the rest are absent is not known. Counted in this sample were over 65,000 clones; about 95% of them appeared once. The ten largest make up roughly 0.033% of the sample. The specimen was thymocytes. In this chain, TRBV27 is recombined with TRBJ1-1; TRBD1 is a possible D gene, resting on 6 matching bases. This TCR was recovered from a human donor. The base sequence is TGTGCCAGCAGTTTAGGGGGGCTGGACACTGAAGCTTTCTTT. This translates into CASSLGGLDTEAFF.